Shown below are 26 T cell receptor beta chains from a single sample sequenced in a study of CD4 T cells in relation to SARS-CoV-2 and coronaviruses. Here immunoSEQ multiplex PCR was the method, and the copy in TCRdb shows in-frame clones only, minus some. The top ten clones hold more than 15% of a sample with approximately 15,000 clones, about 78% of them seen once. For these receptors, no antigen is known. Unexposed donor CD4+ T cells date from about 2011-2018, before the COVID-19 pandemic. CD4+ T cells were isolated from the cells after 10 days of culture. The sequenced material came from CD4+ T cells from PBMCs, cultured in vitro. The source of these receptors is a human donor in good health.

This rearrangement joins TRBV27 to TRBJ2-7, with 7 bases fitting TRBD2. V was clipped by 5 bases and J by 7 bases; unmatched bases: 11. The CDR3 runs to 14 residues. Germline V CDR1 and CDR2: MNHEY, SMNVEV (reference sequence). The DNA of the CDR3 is TGTGCCAGCAGTAAATGGGGAGGGGAAGCGGAGCAGTACTTC. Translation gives CASSKWGGEAEQYF.

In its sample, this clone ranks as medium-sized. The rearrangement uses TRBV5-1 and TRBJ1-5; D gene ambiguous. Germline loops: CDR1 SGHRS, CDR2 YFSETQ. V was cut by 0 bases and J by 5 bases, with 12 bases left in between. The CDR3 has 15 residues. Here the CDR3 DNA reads TGCGCCAGCAGCTTGGCCAGTACAGCCGATCAGCCCCAGCATTTT. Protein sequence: CASSLASTADQPQHF.

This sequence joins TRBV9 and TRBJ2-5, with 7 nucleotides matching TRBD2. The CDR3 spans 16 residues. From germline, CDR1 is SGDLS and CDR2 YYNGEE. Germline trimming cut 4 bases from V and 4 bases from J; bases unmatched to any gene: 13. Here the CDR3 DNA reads TGTGCCAGCAGCCACGGAACCGGCGGGAGAGGAGAGACCCAGTACTTC. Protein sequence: CASSHGTGGRGETQYF.

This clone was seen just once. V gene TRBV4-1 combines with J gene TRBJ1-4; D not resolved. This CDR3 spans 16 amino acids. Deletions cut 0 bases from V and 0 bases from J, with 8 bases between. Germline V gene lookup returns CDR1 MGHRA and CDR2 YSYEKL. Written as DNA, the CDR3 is TGCGCCAGCAGCCAAGAGCCGTTTGCAACTAATGAAAAACTGTTTTTT. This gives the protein CASSQEPFATNEKLFF.

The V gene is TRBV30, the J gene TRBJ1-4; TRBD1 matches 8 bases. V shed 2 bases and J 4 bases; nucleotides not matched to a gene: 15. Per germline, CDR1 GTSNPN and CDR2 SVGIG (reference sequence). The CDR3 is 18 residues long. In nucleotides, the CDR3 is TGTGCCTGGAGTCTACGGACAGGGAAATTGTTTCTTAATGAAAAACTGTTTTTT. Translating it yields CAWSLRTGKLFLNEKLFF.

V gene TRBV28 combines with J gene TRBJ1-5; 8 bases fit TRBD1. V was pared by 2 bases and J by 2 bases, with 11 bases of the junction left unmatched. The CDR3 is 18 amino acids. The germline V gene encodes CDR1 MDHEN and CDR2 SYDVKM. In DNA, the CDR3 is TGTGCCAGCAGTTTACCCGCGCTTCAGGGGGCAGGCAATCAGCCCCAGCATTTT. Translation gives CASSLPALQGAGNQPQHF.

CDR3 loop: CASNKQGWGDTQYF. CDR3 nucleotide sequence: TGTGCCAGCAACAAACAGGGTTGGGGAGATACGCAGTATTTT. This chain connects TRBV11-2 to TRBJ2-3; D may be TRBD1 (6 bases). The CDR3 is 14 residues long. The germline CDR1 and CDR2 sequences are SGHAT and FQNNGV. Trimming removed 7 bases from V and 5 bases from J, with 16 bases in between.

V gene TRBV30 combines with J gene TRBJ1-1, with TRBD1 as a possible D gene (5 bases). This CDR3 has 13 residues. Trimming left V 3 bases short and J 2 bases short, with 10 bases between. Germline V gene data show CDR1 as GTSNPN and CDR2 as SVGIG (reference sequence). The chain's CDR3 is CAWRGQYNTEAFF. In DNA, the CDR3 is TGTGCCTGGAGAGGACAATATAACACTGAAGCTTTCTTT. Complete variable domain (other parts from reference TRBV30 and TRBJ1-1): SQTIHQWPATLVQPVGSPLSLECTVEGTSNPNLYWYRQAAGRGLQLLFYSVGIGQISSEVPQNLSASRPQDRQFILSSKKLLLSDSGFYLCAWRGQYNTEAFFGQGTRLTVV.

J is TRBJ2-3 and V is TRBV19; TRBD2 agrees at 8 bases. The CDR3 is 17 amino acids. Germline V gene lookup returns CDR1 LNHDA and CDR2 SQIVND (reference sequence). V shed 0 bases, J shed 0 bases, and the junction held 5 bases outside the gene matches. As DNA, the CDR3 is TGTGCCAGTAGTATAGATTCCAAGCGGGAGAGCACAGATACGCAGTATTTT. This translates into CASSIDSKRESTDTQYF.

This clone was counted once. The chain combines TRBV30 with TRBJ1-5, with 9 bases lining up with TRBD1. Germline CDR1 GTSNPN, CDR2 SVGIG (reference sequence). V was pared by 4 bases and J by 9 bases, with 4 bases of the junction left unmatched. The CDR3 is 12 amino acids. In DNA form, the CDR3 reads TGTGCCTGGAACAGGGGGCGGAGGCCCCAGCATTTT. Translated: CAWNRGRRPQHF.

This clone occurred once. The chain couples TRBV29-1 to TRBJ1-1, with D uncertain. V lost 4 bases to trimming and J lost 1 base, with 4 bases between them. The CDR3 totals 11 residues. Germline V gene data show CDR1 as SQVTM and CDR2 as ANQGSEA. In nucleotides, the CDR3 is TGCAGCGTTGTGGGGAACACTGAAGCTTTCTTT. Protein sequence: CSVVGNTEAFF.

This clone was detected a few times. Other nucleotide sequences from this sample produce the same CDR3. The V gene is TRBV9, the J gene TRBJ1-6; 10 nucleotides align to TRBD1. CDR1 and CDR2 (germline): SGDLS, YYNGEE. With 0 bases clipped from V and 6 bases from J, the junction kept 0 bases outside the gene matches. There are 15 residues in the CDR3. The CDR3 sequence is CASSVGTGGNSPLHF. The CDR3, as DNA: TGTGCCAGCAGCGTAGGGACAGGGGGTAATTCACCCCTCCACTTT.

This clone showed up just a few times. CDR3 in DNA: TGTGCCAGCAGCCAATACCGCGGGACAGGAACCTACAATGAGCAGTTCTTC. Translation: CASSQYRGTGTYNEQFF. This rearrangement joins TRBV14 to TRBJ2-1, with 8 bases fitting TRBD1. Trimming cost V 2 bases and J 2 bases; bases outside gene matches: 8. Germline loops: CDR1 SGHDN, CDR2 FVKESK. There are 17 residues in the CDR3.

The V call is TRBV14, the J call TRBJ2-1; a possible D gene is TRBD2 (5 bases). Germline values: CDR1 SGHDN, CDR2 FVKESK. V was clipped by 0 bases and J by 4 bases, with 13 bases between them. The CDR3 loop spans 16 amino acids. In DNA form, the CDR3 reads TGTGCCAGCAGCCAAGACGTGGCTAGCTTTTACAATGAGCAGTTCTTC. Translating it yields CASSQDVASFYNEQFF.

CDR3 nucleotides: TGTGCCAGCAGCTTCCCGGGACAGGGAACACCCTACGAGCAGTACTTC. This gives the protein CASSFPGQGTPYEQYF. This chain uses TRBV11-2 with TRBJ2-7, with TRBD1 matching 9 bases. Looked up from germline, CDR1 is SGHAT and CDR2 is FQNNGV. The CDR3 is 16 amino acids. The J segment lost 2 bases and the V segment lost 3 bases, leaving 8 bases of the junction unmatched.

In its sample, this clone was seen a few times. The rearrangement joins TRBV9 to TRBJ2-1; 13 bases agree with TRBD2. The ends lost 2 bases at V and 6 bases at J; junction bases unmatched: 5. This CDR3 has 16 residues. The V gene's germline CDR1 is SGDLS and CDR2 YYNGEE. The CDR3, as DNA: TGTGCCAGCAGCGTCACGGGACTAGCGGGGAGCAATGAGCAGTTCTTC. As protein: CASSVTGLAGSNEQFF.

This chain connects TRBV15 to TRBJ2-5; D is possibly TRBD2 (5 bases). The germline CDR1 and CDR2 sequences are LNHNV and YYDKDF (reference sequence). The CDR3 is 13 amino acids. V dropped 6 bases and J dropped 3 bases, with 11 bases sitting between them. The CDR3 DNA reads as TGTGCCACCAGGAGGGCTAGTAAAGAGACCCAGTACTTC. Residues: CATRRASKETQYF.

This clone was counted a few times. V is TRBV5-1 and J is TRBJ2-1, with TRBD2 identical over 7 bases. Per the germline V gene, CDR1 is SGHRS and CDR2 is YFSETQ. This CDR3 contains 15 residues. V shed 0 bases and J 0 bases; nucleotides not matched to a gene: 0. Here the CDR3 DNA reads TGCGCCAGCAGCTTGGGGACTAGCTCCTACAATGAGCAGTTCTTC. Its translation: CASSLGTSSYNEQFF.

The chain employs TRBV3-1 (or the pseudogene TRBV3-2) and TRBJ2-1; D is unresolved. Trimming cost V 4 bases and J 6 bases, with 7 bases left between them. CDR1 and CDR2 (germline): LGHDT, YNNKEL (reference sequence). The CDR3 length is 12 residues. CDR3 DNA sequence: TGTGCCAGCAGCCGATGGGGCAATGAGCAGTTCTTC. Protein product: CASSRWGNEQFF.

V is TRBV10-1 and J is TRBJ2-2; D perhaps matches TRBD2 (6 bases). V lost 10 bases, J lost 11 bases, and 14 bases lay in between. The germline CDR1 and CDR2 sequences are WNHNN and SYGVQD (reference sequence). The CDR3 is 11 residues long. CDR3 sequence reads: CAMTGVVELFF. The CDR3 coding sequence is TGCGCCATGACGGGGGTAGTAGAGCTGTTTTTT.

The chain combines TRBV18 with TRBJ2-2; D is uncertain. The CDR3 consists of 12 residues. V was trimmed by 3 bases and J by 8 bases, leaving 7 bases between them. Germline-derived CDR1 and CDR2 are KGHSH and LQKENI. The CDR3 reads CASSPRSGELFF. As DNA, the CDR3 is TGTGCCAGCTCACCCCGGTCGGGGGAGCTGTTTTTT.

The CDR3 reads CASSSQDGAFF. The CDR3 DNA sequence: TGTGCCAGCAGTTCCCAGGACGGAGCTTTCTTT. J is TRBJ1-1 and V is TRBV28; D remains unclear. The CDR3 is 11 residues long. Germline V gene data show CDR1 as MDHEN and CDR2 as SYDVKM. Trimming removed 4 bases at V and 10 bases at J, with 10 bases between. The variable domain in full, with the rest retrieved from reference TRBV28 and TRBJ1-1, is DVKVTQSSRYLVKRTGEKVFLECVQDMDHENMFWYRQDPGLGLRLIYFSYDVKMKEKGDIPEGYSVSREKKERFSLILESASTNQTSMYLCASSSQDGAFFGQGTRLTVV.

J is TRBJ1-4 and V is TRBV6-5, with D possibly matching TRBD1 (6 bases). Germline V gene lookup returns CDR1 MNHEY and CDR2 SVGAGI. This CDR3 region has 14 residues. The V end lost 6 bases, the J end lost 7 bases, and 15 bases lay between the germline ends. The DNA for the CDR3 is TGTGCCAGCAGACGAAACGGACAGTTTGAAAAACTGTTTTTT. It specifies CASRRNGQFEKLFF.

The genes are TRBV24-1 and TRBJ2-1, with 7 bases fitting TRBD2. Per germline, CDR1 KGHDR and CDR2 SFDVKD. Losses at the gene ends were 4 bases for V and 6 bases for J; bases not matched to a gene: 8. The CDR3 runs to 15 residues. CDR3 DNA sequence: TGTGCCACCAGTGAGAGAGCGGGAAACAGCAATGAGCAGTTCTTC. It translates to CATSERAGNSNEQFF.

DNA of the CDR3: TGTGCCAGCAGCTTAGCCGGGACAGGGAACACTGAAGCTTTCTTT. This sequence encodes CASSLAGTGNTEAFF. V gene TRBV7-6 combines with J gene TRBJ1-1; 8 nucleotides line up with TRBD1. Germline lookup yields CDR1 SGHVS and CDR2 FNYEAQ. V was pared by 0 bases and J by 1 base, with 1 base of the junction left unmatched. The CDR3 totals 15 residues.

The chain's CDR3 is CASSLSPGGIYNEQFF. The CDR3 nucleotides read TGTGCCAGCAGCTTAAGTCCAGGGGGCATATACAATGAGCAGTTCTTC. This chain joins TRBV7-3 and TRBJ2-1; TRBD1 agrees at 8 bases. The trim removed 1 base at V and 4 bases at J, leaving 6 bases unmatched. Germline CDR1 and CDR2: SGHTA and FQGTGA. The CDR3 has 16 residues. Variable domain in full (rest from reference TRBV7-3 and TRBJ2-1): GAGVSQTPSNKVTEKGKYVELRCDPISGHTALYWYRQSLGQGPEFLIYFQGTGAADDSGLPNDRFFAVRPEGSVSTLKIQRTERGDSAVYLCASSLSPGGIYNEQFFGPGTRLTVL.